The next 24 T cell receptor beta chains were all read from a single sample in a study of T cell responses to AZD1222 COVID-19 vaccine. Clones were read by immunoSEQ multiplex PCR, and TCRdb kept only the in-frame ones, dropping some. Among approximately 140,000 clones listed, around 90% were seen once. The starting material was peripheral blood, obtained 28 days after the second AZD1222 dose. These receptors came from an adult who received the AZD1222 COVID-19 vaccine.

This chain uses TRBV21-1 with TRBJ1-6; the table names TRBD1, a call not compared with the DNA. TRBV21-1 is designated a pseudogene. The CDR3 spans 18 residues. This chain's CDR3 is CASSPRGRGTAYNSPLHF. CDR3 coding DNA: TGTGCCAGCAGCCCCCGGGGAAGGGGGACCGCCTATAATTCACCCCTCCACTTT.

The table lists this clone with a count of one. Other nucleotide sequences in the sample specify the same CDR3. The chain couples TRBV28 to TRBJ2-7; 10 bases line up with TRBD1. This CDR3 has 13 residues. Looked up from germline, CDR1 is MDHEN and CDR2 is SYDVKM. The ends lost 8 bases at V and 2 bases at J; junction bases unmatched: 3. CDR3 in DNA: TGTGCCAGCTGGGGACAGGGGACCTACGAGCAGTACTTC. It yields the protein CASWGQGTYEQYF.

Worth noting for this clone: Other DNA sequences of this sample code for an identical CDR3. The rearrangement links TRBV2 to TRBJ1-2; TRBD1 might be the D (5 bases). Germline CDR1 is SNHLY and CDR2 is FYNNEI. The ends were cut back, 4 bases at V and 4 bases at J, with 10 bases in the middle. The CDR3 has 13 residues. The CDR3 DNA follows: TGTGCCAGCAGTGCCGGGACCTTCTATGGCTACACCTTC. Translated: CASSAGTFYGYTF.

V gene TRBV4-2 combines with J gene TRBJ1-2, with D maybe TRBD1 (5 bases). Per the germline V gene, CDR1 is LGHNA and CDR2 is YNFKEQ. The CDR3 has 16 residues. V was trimmed by 2 bases and J by 0 bases, leaving 13 bases between them. CDR3 nucleotides: TGTGCCAGCAGCCAAAGGTTTCAGGGTCCTAACTATGGCTACACCTTC. Translating it yields CASSQRFQGPNYGYTF.

The genes are TRBV7-2 and TRBJ1-5; D is perhaps TRBD1 (5 bases). V was pared by 8 bases and J by 2 bases, with 10 bases between. CDR1 is SGHTA and CDR2 is FQGNSA in the germline V gene. The CDR3 is 13 residues long. CDR3 amino acids: CASGGDGNQPQHF. In DNA form, the CDR3 reads TGTGCCAGCGGGGGGGACGGCAATCAGCCCCAGCATTTT.

The V gene is TRBV6-5, the J gene TRBJ2-2, with TRBD2 matching over 9 bases. CDR3 size: 14 residues. The germline V gene encodes CDR1 MNHEY and CDR2 SVGAGI. With V trimmed by 6 bases and J by 6 bases, 5 bases remained unmatched. The CDR3 nucleotides read TGTGCCAGCAGCGCTAGCGGGATCGCCGGGGAGCTGTTTTTT. Translated, it gives CASSASGIAGELFF.

The J gene is TRBJ1-6, the V gene TRBV2; TRBD1 is a possible D gene (5 bases). CDR1 and CDR2 from the germline V gene are SNHLY and FYNNEI. V was trimmed by 6 bases and J by 2 bases, leaving 14 bases between them. The CDR3 runs 16 residues. The CDR3 DNA follows: TGTGCCAGCAGGTTTCGGGAGACAGCCTATAATTCACCCCTCCACTTT. This codes for CASRFRETAYNSPLHF.

The rearrangement uses TRBV15 and TRBJ1-4; D is perhaps TRBD1 (6 bases). The length of the CDR3 is 16 residues. The germline V gene encodes CDR1 LNHNV and CDR2 YYDKDF (reference sequence). The ends were cut back, 5 bases at V and 4 bases at J, with 17 bases in the middle. The CDR3 sequence is CATSRGQGYFNEKLFF. In DNA, the CDR3 is TGTGCCACCAGCCGGGGGCAGGGGTACTTTAATGAAAAACTGTTTTTT.

The chain carries TRBV11-2 and TRBJ2-5; 7 nucleotides line up with TRBD2. The CDR3 is made up of 16 amino acids. Germline loops: CDR1 SGHAT, CDR2 FQNNGV. Trimming removed 4 bases from V and 5 bases from J; junction bases left unmatched: 13. CDR3 DNA: TGTGCCAGCAGCTCCAACCGGGGCGGGAGCACTGAGACCCAGTACTTC. Its protein product is CASSSNRGGSTETQYF.

The CDR3 is CASSPPGVETQYF. The CDR3 DNA is TGTGCCAGCAGCCCCCCAGGGGTGGAGACCCAGTACTTC. This sequence joins TRBV7-2 and TRBJ2-5; the D gene is possibly TRBD1 (6 bases). Trimming left V 5 bases short and J 5 bases short, with 12 bases between. Germline loops: CDR1 SGHTA, CDR2 FQGNSA. The CDR3 contains 13 residues. Based on the CDR3 plus reference TRBV7-2 and TRBJ2-5, the full variable domain is GAGVSQSPSNKVTEKGKDVELRCDPISGHTALYWYRQSLGQGLEFLIYFQGNSAPDKSGLPSDRFSAERTGGSVSTLTIQRTQQEDSAVYLCASSPPGVETQYFGPGTRLLVL.

A single count supports this clone. The chain employs TRBV29-1 and TRBJ1-1; D is ambiguous. V was cut by 4 bases and J by 1 base, with 13 bases left in between. CDR3 length: 14 amino acids. CDR1 and CDR2 (germline): SQVTM, ANQGSEA. This CDR3 is CSVVWMSTNTEAFF. DNA for the CDR3: TGCAGCGTTGTATGGATGAGTACGAACACTGAAGCTTTCTTT.

The chain uses TRBV10-1 and TRBJ1-2; no reliable D call. From germline, CDR1 is WNHNN and CDR2 SYGVQD (reference sequence). CDR3 length: 13 amino acids. V lost 6 bases and J 0 bases, leaving 8 bases between the germline ends. The CDR3 nucleotides are TGCGCCAGCAGGACACGAGCTAACTATGGCTACACCTTC. The encoded protein is CASRTRANYGYTF.

The V gene is TRBV19, the J gene TRBJ1-1; tentative D call: TRBD1 (5 bases). Deletions cut 4 bases from V and 5 bases from J, with 11 bases between. Germline CDR1 is LNHDA and CDR2 is SQIVND (reference sequence). The CDR3 has 13 amino acids. CDR3 DNA: TGTGCCAGTAGTAGTCAGGGTGGGACTGAAGCTTTCTTT. It codes for CASSSQGGTEAFF.

This clone was observed a single time. The rearrangement uses TRBV15 and TRBJ1-2; 7 bases are a match to TRBD1. Germline loops: CDR1 LNHNV, CDR2 YYDKDF (reference sequence). The CDR3 extends over 16 amino acids. V gave up 0 bases and J gave up 1 base; unmatched junction bases: 5. This CDR3 reads CATSRDRGSHNYGYTF. The CDR3 region has the DNA TGTGCCACCAGCAGAGACAGGGGGTCGCATAACTATGGCTACACCTTC.

Turning to this clone: Other DNA sequences in this specimen translate into the identical CDR3. The genes are TRBV19 and TRBJ1-2; possible D gene TRBD1, 6 bases. Trimming pared 9 bases from V and 0 bases from J, leaving 14 bases between. Germline CDR1 reads LNHDA; CDR2 reads SQIVND (reference sequence). This CDR3 is 14 amino acids long. CDR3 in DNA: TGTGCCAGCTCCCGGGACACATCTAACTATGGCTACACCTTC. It is translated as CASSRDTSNYGYTF.

This chain joins TRBV28 and TRBJ2-3; D gene ambiguous. V was clipped by 2 bases and J by 0 bases, with 12 bases between them. The length of the CDR3 is 16 residues. Germline CDR1 reads MDHEN; CDR2 reads SYDVKM. This CDR3 reads CASSLGAHASTDTQYF. CDR3 DNA: TGTGCCAGCAGTTTAGGAGCCCACGCTAGCACAGATACGCAGTATTTT.

This sequence joins TRBV7-8 and TRBJ1-3, with D unclear. CDR1 is SGHVS, CDR2 FQNEAQ, per germline. The CDR3 has 16 amino acids. Trimming stripped 5 bases from V and 0 bases from J, with 14 bases between. The DNA of the CDR3 is TGTGCCAGCAGCCCCCTGACCGTCCGCTCTGGAAACACCATATATTTT. Encoded protein: CASSPLTVRSGNTIYF.

With respect to this clone: The sample holds other DNA sequences that translate to the same CDR3. V gene TRBV7-9 combines with J gene TRBJ1-2; D is ambiguous. Per germline, CDR1 SEHNR and CDR2 FQNEAQ (reference sequence). The CDR3 length is 14 residues. The V end lost 3 bases, the J end lost 0 bases, and 8 bases lay between the germline ends. In DNA form, the CDR3 reads TGTGCCAGCAGCTTGGCGATAGCTAACTATGGCTACACCTTC. This codes for CASSLAIANYGYTF.

The gene calls are TRBV4-3 and TRBJ1-5, with D possibly TRBD1 on 6 matching bases. The CDR3 contains 15 residues. Per germline, CDR1 LGHNA and CDR2 YSLEER. V gave up 0 bases and J gave up 7 bases, with 13 bases separating them. The chain's CDR3 is CASSQDPGAPQPQHF. The CDR3 DNA follows: TGCGCCAGCAGCCAAGATCCAGGGGCCCCCCAGCCCCAGCATTTT.

The V call is TRBV23-1, the J call TRBJ2-1; D is ambiguous. TRBV23-1 is an ORF; its function is uncertain. V dropped 6 bases and J dropped 4 bases, with 25 bases sitting between them. CDR3 length equals 18 residues. This CDR3 is CASSLHLLAARLYNEQFF. CDR3 sequence (DNA): TGCGCCAGCAGCCTCCATCTCTTGGCAGCAAGACTTTACAATGAGCAGTTCTTC.

V gene TRBV7-9 combines with J gene TRBJ2-3, with no clear D. The CDR3 runs 16 residues. Germline lookup yields CDR1 SEHNR and CDR2 FQNEAQ (reference sequence). Trimming shortened V by 5 bases and J by 0 bases, and 15 bases separated the two germline ends. CDR3 bases: TGTGCCAGCAGCCCCGGACCTATTACTAGCACAGATACGCAGTATTTT. It translates to CASSPGPITSTDTQYF.

This rearrangement joins TRBV5-1 to TRBJ1-2; perhaps TRBD1 as D (6 bases). The CDR3 spans 14 residues. Germline-derived CDR1 and CDR2 are SGHRS and YFSETQ. Trimming stripped 0 bases from V and 6 bases from J, with 12 bases between. CDR3 sequence: CASSLETGLDGYTF. CDR3 nucleotides: TGCGCCAGCAGCTTGGAGACAGGCCTGGATGGCTACACCTTC.

The rearrangement joins TRBV12-3 or TRBV12-4 to TRBJ2-1; D may be TRBD2 (5 bases). The CDR3 runs 12 residues. V lost 6 bases, J lost 9 bases, and 12 bases lay in between. The CDR3 region has the DNA TGTGCCAGCAGAGACCCACGGGGTGAGCAGTTCTTC. This gives the protein CASRDPRGEQFF.

This chain joins TRBV2 and TRBJ2-1; 9 nucleotides agree with TRBD1. This CDR3 comprises 14 residues. Germline V CDR1 and CDR2: SNHLY, FYNNEI. Trimming at V came to 5 bases and at J to 11 bases, leaving 10 bases not matched to a gene. CDR3 residues: CASSSPGTGNQQFF. The CDR3 coding sequence is TGTGCCAGCAGTTCCCCCGGGACAGGGAATCAGCAGTTCTTC.